This T cell receptor beta chain was identified in a study of T cells in Graves' hyperthyroidism and ophthalmopathy. This clonotype appeared many times. Its antigen is not identified. General study findings and limits: It was a median roughly six months before onset that the model predicted ophthalmopathy. Most thyroid clonotypes with frequency above 0.001 were detected in blood.

The definition of stable Graves' hyperthyroidism was no ophthalmopathy progression within 18 months. CDR1 is SNHLY, CDR2 FYNNEI, per germline. The CDR3 has 11 amino acids. Trimming cost V 7 bases and J 5 bases, with 5 bases left between them. The TCR beta CDR3 regions underwent amplification using RNA transcripts as the source. The HTBI primer set served for first-round RT-PCR of the TCR CDR3. TCRdb used MiXCR to reprocess the multiplex PCR reads, holding one entry per CDR3 protein. The top ten clones hold around a third of a sample with 300,000 or so distinct CDR3 sequences, roughly 17% of them seen once.

The V call is TRBV2, the J call TRBJ2-2; no clear D. What was sequenced was blood. The receptor was derived from a man aged 25 to 40 with Graves' hyperthyroidism. The CDR3 reads CASMETGELFF. DNA for the CDR3: TGTGCCAGCATGGAGACCGGGGAGCTGTTTTTT.